The TCR beta chain under discussion was sequenced for a study of CD8+CD57+ T cells in acquired aplastic anemia (dated by TCRdb to 2017 to 2018). In the study overall: DNA extracted from sorted CD4+ and CD8+ cells had a mean of 3.2 ug, with a range of roughly 0.2 to 27.4 ug. A CD8+CD57+ expansion meant a frequency higher than the mean frequency seen in healthy subjects. General findings and caveats noted by the study authors: Patients and healthy controls showed no significant difference in CD8+ Simpson's diversity (P=0.060). Although under 35 CD8+ CDR3 sequences were shared by patients and controls, these sequences appeared highly expressed in patients and within the immunodominant clones of patients.

Points on this clonotype: This receptor's antigen is unknown. Base qualities are not recorded, but no much larger clone differs from it by a single base.

The CDR3 covers 15 residues, taking in both the cysteine and the phenylalanine. Only the CDR3 DNA is retained, 45 bases long and in frame from the first base. CDR1 and CDR2 (MDHEN, SYDVKM) derive from the germline V gene. Unmatched junction bases come to 5, with V trimmed by 0 bases and J by 4 bases. Genomic DNA served as template for TCR beta VDJ combination and CDR3 sequence profiling. An Illumina HiSeq 2000 was used for TCR repertoire sequencing. On the authors' methods: Repertoires were assessed using TRBV/TRBJ rearrangement plots, CDR3 size and DJ length profiles, and Simpson's diversity index. Whichever DNA sequence was most abundant in the deep sequencing data was defined as the immunodominant clone. CDR3 amino acid sequences were checked for sharing between subjects and were compared against published repertoires and the VDJdb database. The public reads were reanalyzed by TCRdb: fastp trimming at Q25, MiXCR alignment, in-frame beta chains only. Every entry covers one CDR3 protein and lists the most common genes and DNA from its rows. The V and J calls, along with clone size, are taken from TCRdb and not from the paper's own processing. This sample has around 200,000 distinct CDR3 sequences in its table, and 48% of those were observed once. Of the sample, around 13% is held by the ten largest clones.

Expansion of CD8+CD57+ cells had been shown by flow cytometry in the patients chosen for sequencing. Severe acquired aplastic anemia was diagnosed in all patients according to International Study of Aplastic Anemia and Agranulocytosis and Camitta criteria. No therapy had been received by the patients at the time of blood sampling. The study deep-sequenced TCR repertoires of sorted CD4+ and CD8+ blood T cells from severe aplastic anemia patients and healthy subjects. In the USA, patient enrollment took place under clinicaltrials.gov protocols 00001620, 01623167, 00001397, 00071045, 00081523 and 00961064. Ficoll-Paque density gradient centrifugation was used to isolate peripheral blood mononuclear cells. Before DNA extraction, CD4+ and CD8+ T cells were sorted with FACS or magnetic beads.

Sequences were obtained from sorted CD4+, CD8+, or CD8+CD57+ T cells (not recorded which) from PBMCs. This chain joins TRBV28 to TRBJ2-7; 8 junctional bases match TRBD1. The TCR was taken from a human donor with aplastic anemia. The nucleotide sequence is TGTGCCAGCAGTTTATGGGGGACAGGAGAATACGAGCAGTACTTC. Protein translation: CASSLWGTGEYEQYF.